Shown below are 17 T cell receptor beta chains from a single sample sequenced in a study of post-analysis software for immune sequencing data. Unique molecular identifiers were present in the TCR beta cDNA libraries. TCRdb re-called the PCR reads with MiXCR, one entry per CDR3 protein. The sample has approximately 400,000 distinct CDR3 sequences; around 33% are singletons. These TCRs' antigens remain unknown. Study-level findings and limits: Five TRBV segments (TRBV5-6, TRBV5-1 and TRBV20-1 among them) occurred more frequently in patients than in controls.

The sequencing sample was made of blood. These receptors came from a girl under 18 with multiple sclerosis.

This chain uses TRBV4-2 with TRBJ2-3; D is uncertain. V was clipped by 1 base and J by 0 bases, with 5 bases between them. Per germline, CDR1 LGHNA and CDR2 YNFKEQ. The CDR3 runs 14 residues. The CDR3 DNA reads TGTGCCAGCAGCCAAGCGGCCAGCACAGATACGCAGTATTTT. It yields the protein CASSQAASTDTQYF.

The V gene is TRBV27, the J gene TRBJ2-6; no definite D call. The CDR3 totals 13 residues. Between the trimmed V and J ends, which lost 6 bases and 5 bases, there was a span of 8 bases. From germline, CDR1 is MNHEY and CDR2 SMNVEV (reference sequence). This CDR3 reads CASSPVRANVLTF. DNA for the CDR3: TGTGCCAGCAGCCCAGTTAGGGCCAACGTCCTGACTTTC.

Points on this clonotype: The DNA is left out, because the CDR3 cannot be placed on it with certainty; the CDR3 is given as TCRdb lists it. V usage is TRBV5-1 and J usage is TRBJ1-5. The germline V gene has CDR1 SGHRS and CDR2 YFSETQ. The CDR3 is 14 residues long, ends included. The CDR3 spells CASSFGPGNQPQHF.

The CDR3 reads CASSFNVGQQPQHF. CDR3 DNA: TGTGCCAGCAGTTTCAACGTGGGGCAACAGCCCCAGCATTTT. This rearrangement joins TRBV12-3 or TRBV12-4 to TRBJ1-5, with D perhaps matching TRBD1 (5 bases). The CDR3 is 14 amino acids. V dropped 3 bases and J dropped 7 bases, with 13 bases sitting between them.

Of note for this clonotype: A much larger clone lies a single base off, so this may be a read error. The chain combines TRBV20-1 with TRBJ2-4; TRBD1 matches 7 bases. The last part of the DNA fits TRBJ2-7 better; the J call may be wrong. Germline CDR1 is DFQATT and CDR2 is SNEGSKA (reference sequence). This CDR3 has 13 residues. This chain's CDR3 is CSARARGCYEQYF. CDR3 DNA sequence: TGCAGTGCTAGGGCCAGGGGGTGCTACGAGCAGTACTTC.

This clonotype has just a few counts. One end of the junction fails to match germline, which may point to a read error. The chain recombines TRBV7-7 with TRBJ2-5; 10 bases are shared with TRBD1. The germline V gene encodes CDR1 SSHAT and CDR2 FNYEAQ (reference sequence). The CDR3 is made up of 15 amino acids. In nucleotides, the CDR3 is TGTGCTAGCAGCTCAGTCGGGACAGGGGTAGAGACCCAGTACTTC. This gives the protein CASSSVGTGVETQYF.

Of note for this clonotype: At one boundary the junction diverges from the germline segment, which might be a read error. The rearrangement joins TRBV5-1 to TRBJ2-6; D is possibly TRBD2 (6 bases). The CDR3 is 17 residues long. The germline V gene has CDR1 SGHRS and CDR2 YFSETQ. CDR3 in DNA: TGCGCCAGCAGCTTGCCGGGGGTGAGCTCTGGGGCCAACGTTCTGACTTTC. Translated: CASSLPGVSSGANVLTF.

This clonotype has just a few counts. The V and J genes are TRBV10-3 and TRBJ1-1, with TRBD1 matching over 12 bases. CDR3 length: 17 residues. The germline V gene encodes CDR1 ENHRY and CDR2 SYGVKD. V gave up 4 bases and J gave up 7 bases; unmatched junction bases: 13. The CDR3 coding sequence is TGTGCCATCAGTGGGGGACAGGGGGCGCGGTCTATCAGTGAAGCTTTCTTT. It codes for CAISGGQGARSISEAFF.

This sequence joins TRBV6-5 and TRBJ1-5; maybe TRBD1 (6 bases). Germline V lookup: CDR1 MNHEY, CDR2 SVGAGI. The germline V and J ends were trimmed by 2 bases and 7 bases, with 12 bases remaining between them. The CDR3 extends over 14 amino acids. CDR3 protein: CASSYLQGSQPQHF. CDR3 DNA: TGTGCCAGCAGTTACCTCCAGGGGTCACAGCCCCAGCATTTT.

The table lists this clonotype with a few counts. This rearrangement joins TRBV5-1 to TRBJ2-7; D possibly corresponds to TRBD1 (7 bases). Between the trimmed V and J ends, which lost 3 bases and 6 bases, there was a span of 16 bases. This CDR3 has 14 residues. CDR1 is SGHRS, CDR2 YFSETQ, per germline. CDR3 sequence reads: CASSYYRGGGEQYF. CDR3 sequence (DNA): TGCGCCAGCAGCTATTACAGGGGAGGTGGCGAGCAGTACTTC.

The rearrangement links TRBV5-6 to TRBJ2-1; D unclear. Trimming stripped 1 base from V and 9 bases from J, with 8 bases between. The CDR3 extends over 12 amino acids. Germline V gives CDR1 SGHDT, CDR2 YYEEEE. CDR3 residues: CASSLTLGEQFF. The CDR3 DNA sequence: TGTGCCAGCAGCTTGACTCTGGGTGAGCAGTTCTTC.

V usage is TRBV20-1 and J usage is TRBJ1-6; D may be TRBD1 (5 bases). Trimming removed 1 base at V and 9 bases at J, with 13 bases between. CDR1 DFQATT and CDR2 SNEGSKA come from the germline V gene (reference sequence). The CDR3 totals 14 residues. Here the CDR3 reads CSARAPGFGSPLHF. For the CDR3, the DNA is TGCAGTGCTAGAGCCCCAGGGTTTGGTTCACCCCTCCACTTT.

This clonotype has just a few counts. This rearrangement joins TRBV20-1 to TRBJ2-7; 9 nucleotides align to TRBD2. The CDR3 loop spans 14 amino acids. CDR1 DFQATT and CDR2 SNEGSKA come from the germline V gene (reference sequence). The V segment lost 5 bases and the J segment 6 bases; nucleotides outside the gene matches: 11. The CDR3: CSAGIAGVVLEQYF. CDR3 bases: TGCAGTGCTGGGATAGCGGGGGTGGTTCTCGAGCAGTACTTC.

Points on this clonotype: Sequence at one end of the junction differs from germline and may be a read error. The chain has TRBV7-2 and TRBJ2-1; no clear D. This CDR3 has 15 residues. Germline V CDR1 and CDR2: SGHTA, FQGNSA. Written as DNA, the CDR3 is TGTGCCAGCAGGTTAGACCTTAACTCCTACAATGAGCAGTTCTTC. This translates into CASRLDLNSYNEQFF.

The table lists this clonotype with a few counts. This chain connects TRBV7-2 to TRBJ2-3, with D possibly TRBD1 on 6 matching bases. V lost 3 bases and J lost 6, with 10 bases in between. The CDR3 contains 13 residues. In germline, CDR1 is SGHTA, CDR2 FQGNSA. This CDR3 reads CASSLGHGDTQYF. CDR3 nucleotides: TGTGCCAGCAGCTTGGGACACGGGGATACGCAGTATTTT.

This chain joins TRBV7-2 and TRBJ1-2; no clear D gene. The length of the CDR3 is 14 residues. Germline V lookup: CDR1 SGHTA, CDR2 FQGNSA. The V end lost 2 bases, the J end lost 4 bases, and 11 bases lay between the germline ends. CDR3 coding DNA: TGTGCCAGCAGCTTACAAGGGATTCCCTATGGCTACACCTTC. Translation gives CASSLQGIPYGYTF.

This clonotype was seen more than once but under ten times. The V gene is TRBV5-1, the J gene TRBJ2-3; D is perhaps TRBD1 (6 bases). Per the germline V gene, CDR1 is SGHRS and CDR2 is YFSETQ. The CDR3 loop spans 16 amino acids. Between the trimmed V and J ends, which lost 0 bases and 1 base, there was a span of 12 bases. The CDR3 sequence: CASSLEAGDGTDTQYF. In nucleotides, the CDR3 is TGCGCCAGCAGCTTGGAGGCAGGGGACGGCACAGATACGCAGTATTTT.